One and the same sample provided the 20 T cell receptor beta chains below, sequenced in a study of T cell repertoires in cytomegalovirus infection. These receptors have no identified antigens. TCRdb fed the reads into MiXCR, producing one record per CDR3 protein. The sample holds approximately 990,000 distinct CDR3 sequences, roughly 30% seen once. This specimen was cultured CD8+ T cells from PBMCs, taken from culture after CMV antigen stimulation. Every receptor here comes from a human donor in good health (CMV status not recorded). Some clones in this sample may be carry-over from other donors' samples.

This clonotype was seen ten or more times. The chain is built from TRBV7-8 and TRBJ2-1; 8 bases map to TRBD1. CDR1 is SGHVS and CDR2 is FQNEAQ in the germline V gene. This CDR3 has 16 residues. Trimming took 4 bases from V and 1 from J; bases not matched to a gene: 6. DNA of the CDR3: TGTGCCAGCAGCTCGCCCGGGACAGGTTCCTACAATGAGCAGTTCTTC. Translation gives CASSSPGTGSYNEQFF.

Only a few counts were recorded for this clonotype. V is TRBV2 and J is TRBJ2-3; 11 bases agree with TRBD1. Trimming took 0 bases from V and 2 from J; bases not matched to a gene: 10. The CDR3 contains 19 residues. Germline V lookup: CDR1 SNHLY, CDR2 FYNNEI. The chain's CDR3 is CASSEALPAGQGVTDTQYF. The CDR3 DNA reads TGTGCCAGCAGTGAAGCGCTTCCGGCGGGACAGGGGGTCACAGATACGCAGTATTTT.

This clonotype was seen many times. V is TRBV5-6 and J is TRBJ1-4, with D perhaps matching TRBD1 (6 bases). This CDR3 is 14 amino acids long. Trimming shortened V by 3 bases and J by 7 bases, and 13 bases separated the two germline ends. Germline CDR1 is SGHDT and CDR2 is YYEEEE. CDR3 DNA sequence: TGTGCCAGCAGCTCAGGGAAGGGGGTTGAAAAACTGTTTTTT. It translates to CASSSGKGVEKLFF. The full variable domain, in which reference TRBV5-6 and TRBJ1-4 provide the parts outside the CDR3, is DAGVTQSPTHLIKTRGQQVTLRCSPKSGHDTVSWYQQALGQGPQFIFQYYEEEERQRGNFPDRFSGHQFPNYSSELNVNALLLGDSALYLCASSSGKGVEKLFFGSGTQLSVL.

The chain has TRBV20-1 and TRBJ1-1; 7 positions match TRBD1. Trimming cost V 0 bases and J 5 bases; bases outside gene matches: 6. The CDR3 totals 14 residues. The germline V gene has CDR1 DFQATT and CDR2 SNEGSKA (reference sequence). CDR3 residues: CSARDQTGRTEAFF. The CDR3 nucleotides are TGCAGTGCTAGAGACCAGACAGGGAGGACTGAAGCTTTCTTT.

This chain links TRBV27 with TRBJ2-7; TRBD1 agrees at 9 bases. V lost 5 bases and J lost 2; bases outside the gene matches: 16. The germline gives CDR1 MNHEY, CDR2 SMNVEV (reference sequence). This CDR3 comprises 18 residues. The CDR3 nucleotides are TGTGCCAGCAGTATGCAAAGATCGGGACAGGGATTCCCCTACGAGCAGTACTTC. Translated: CASSMQRSGQGFPYEQYF.

The sample holds a few counts of this clonotype. This chain links TRBV27 with TRBJ2-3; 8 nucleotides match TRBD1. CDR1 and CDR2 from the germline V gene are MNHEY and SMNVEV (reference sequence). Losses at the gene ends were 5 bases for V and 7 bases for J; bases not matched to a gene: 11. CDR3 size: 15 residues. CDR3: CASSTRNRGMYTQYF. As DNA, the CDR3 is TGTGCCAGCAGTACACGGAACAGGGGGATGTATACGCAGTATTTT.

The genes are TRBV7-3 and TRBJ2-7; maybe TRBD1 (5 bases). The V gene lost 2 bases and the J gene lost 3 bases, with 11 bases spanning the gap. The CDR3 totals 14 residues. Looked up from germline, CDR1 is SGHTA and CDR2 is FQGTGA. The CDR3 DNA sequence: TGTGCCAGCAGCTTAGATACAGGAATCTACGAGCAGTACTTC. Translation: CASSLDTGIYEQYF.

The table lists this clonotype with a few counts. The chain couples TRBV12-3 or TRBV12-4 to TRBJ1-1; D perhaps matches TRBD1 (5 bases). The CDR3 has 15 residues. Deletions cut 3 bases from V and 0 bases from J, with 11 bases between. The chain's CDR3 is CASSFGAEMNTEAFF. The CDR3 DNA reads TGTGCCAGCAGTTTTGGGGCAGAGATGAACACTGAAGCTTTCTTT.

The rearrangement uses TRBV2 and TRBJ1-2; TRBD1 matches at 8 bases. The trim removed 10 bases at V and 0 bases at J, leaving 7 bases unmatched. The CDR3 extends over 14 amino acids. Germline assignment: CDR1 SNHLY and CDR2 FYNNEI. CDR3 DNA sequence: TGTGCCACCCGGGACAGGACTCCTAACTATGGCTACACCTTC. It is translated as CATRDRTPNYGYTF.

Of note for this clonotype: Given a much more abundant clone one base away, this may be a read error. The CDR3 loop reads CVSSLEFDGGANEQFF. Written as DNA, the CDR3 is TGTGTCAGCAGCTTAGAATTCGACGGGGGGGCCAATGAGCAGTTCTTC. V is TRBV7-6 and J is TRBJ2-1; 8 bases fit TRBD2. The CDR3 covers 16 residues. CDR1 SGHVS and CDR2 FNYEAQ come from the germline V gene.

This chain uses TRBV10-3 with TRBJ1-2; the D gene is possibly TRBD1 (5 bases). The germline CDR1 and CDR2 sequences are ENHRY and SYGVKD. The ends were cut back, 6 bases at V and 8 bases at J, with 16 bases in the middle. This CDR3 comprises 13 residues. DNA for the CDR3: TGTGCCATCAGAGCGGGGGAGCCAAGGGGCTACACCTTC. Translation: CAIRAGEPRGYTF.

The V gene is TRBV6-5, the J gene TRBJ2-1; possible D gene TRBD2, 6 bases. Germline-derived CDR1 and CDR2 are MNHEY and SVGAGI. The V end was cut by 2 bases, the J end by 8 bases, with 13 bases between. The CDR3 is 14 residues long. The CDR3 loop is CASSYGGISDEQFF. The CDR3 coding sequence is TGTGCCAGCAGTTACGGGGGGATTAGCGATGAGCAGTTCTTC.

The chain recombines TRBV7-9 with TRBJ1-2, with TRBD1 identical over 8 bases. There are 22 residues in the CDR3. CDR1 and CDR2 from the germline V gene are SEHNR and FQNEAQ (reference sequence). After removal of 5 bases from V and 0 bases from J, the junction contained 26 bases not matched to a gene. The DNA for the CDR3 is TGTGCCAGCAGCCAGACGTTTGGACAGGGAATGGATAACGGGGCCCCTAACTATGGCTACACCTTC. Translated: CASSQTFGQGMDNGAPNYGYTF.

This chain links TRBV28 with TRBJ2-5; tentatively, D is TRBD1 or TRBD2 (6 bases each). Deletions cut 5 bases from V and 2 bases from J, with 18 bases between. CDR3 length: 16 residues. Germline CDR1 is MDHEN and CDR2 is SYDVKM. The CDR3 DNA is TGTGCCAGCAGTCCGGGCCTCGGGGGCGTACAAGAGACCCAGTACTTC. Translating it yields CASSPGLGGVQETQYF.

This chain connects TRBV25-1 to TRBJ1-1; perhaps TRBD1 as D (6 bases). The V end was cut by 2 bases, the J end by 1 base, with 8 bases between. This CDR3 contains 14 residues. Germline CDR1 MGHDK, CDR2 SYGVNS. The CDR3 protein is CASSERGTNTEAFF. CDR3 DNA: TGTGCCAGCAGTGAAAGGGGGACGAACACTGAAGCTTTCTTT.

There are many counts of this clonotype. This sequence joins TRBV7-8 and TRBJ1-5; D might be TRBD1 (5 bases). In germline, CDR1 is SGHVS, CDR2 FQNEAQ. The V end was cut by 5 bases, the J end by 2 bases, with 22 bases between. The CDR3 runs 18 residues. This CDR3 reads CASSERRDLGWGNQPQHF. The CDR3 DNA reads TGTGCCAGCAGCGAACGGAGGGACCTAGGATGGGGCAATCAGCCCCAGCATTTT.

The table lists this clonotype with a count of one. The chain recombines TRBV5-8 with TRBJ2-7; D gene unclear. V lost 0 bases and J lost 1, with 8 bases in between. Looked up from germline, CDR1 is SGHTS and CDR2 is YDEGEE. The CDR3 spans 14 residues. The CDR3 loop is CASSLDSPSYEQYF. The CDR3 nucleotides are TGTGCCAGCAGCTTGGACAGTCCATCCTACGAGCAGTACTTC.

The chain links TRBV27 to TRBJ1-6; D remains unclear. This CDR3 is 17 amino acids long. From germline, CDR1 is MNHEY and CDR2 SMNVEV (reference sequence). V was shortened by 5 bases and J by 9 bases, with 23 bases between the two germline ends. The CDR3 DNA is TGTGCCAGCAGTCCGACCCAATCCCGATCTCGTAGTTCACCCCTCCACTTT. Translating gives CASSPTQSRSRSSPLHF.

The V and J genes are TRBV19 and TRBJ1-1; possibly TRBD1 for D (6 bases). V lost 3 bases and J lost 4, with 12 bases in between. CDR3 length: 14 amino acids. The germline gives CDR1 LNHDA, CDR2 SQIVND (reference sequence). CDR3 sequence reads: CASSIGGYSTEAFF. The CDR3 region has the DNA TGTGCCAGTAGTATCGGGGGCTACAGCACTGAAGCTTTCTTT.

This clonotype turned up a few times. V is TRBV7-2 and J is TRBJ2-3; 13 bases align to TRBD2. Germline lookup yields CDR1 SGHTA and CDR2 FQGNSA. V gave up 3 bases and J gave up 6 bases; unmatched junction bases: 6. This CDR3 has 16 amino acids. CDR3 DNA: TGTGCCAGCAGCTTTACTAGCGGGGGGGCCGGGGATACGCAGTATTTT. Its protein is CASSFTSGGAGDTQYF.